These 7 T cell receptor beta chains originate from one sample sequenced in a study of control samples from healthy donors and cancer patients. Method: immunoSEQ multiplex PCR; TCRdb's copy keeps in-frame clones and lacks some. The repertoire has about 170,000 clones, roughly 94% of them found once; the top ten carry approximately 1.4%. The sequenced sample was blood. All receptors derive from a young woman in good health.

The J gene is TRBJ2-7, the V gene TRBV15, with D uncertain. Germline V gives CDR1 LNHNV, CDR2 YYDKDF (reference sequence). The CDR3 is 13 amino acids. V lost 5 bases, J lost 3 bases, and 11 bases lay in between. CDR3 protein: CATSWQQGYEQYF. In DNA, the CDR3 is TGTGCCACCAGCTGGCAGCAAGGCTACGAGCAGTACTTC.

The V and J genes are TRBV7-6 and TRBJ1-1; tentative D call: TRBD1 (5 bases). The germline gives CDR1 SGHVS, CDR2 FNYEAQ. The CDR3 covers 16 residues. With 2 bases removed from V and 1 base from J, the gap between germline ends came to 14 bases. The CDR3 spells CASSLFSGPTNTEAFF. In nucleotides, the CDR3 is TGTGCCAGCAGCTTATTTTCAGGGCCAACGAACACTGAAGCTTTCTTT. Filled out from reference TRBV7-6 and TRBJ1-1, the complete variable domain reads GAGVSQSPRYKVTKRGQDVALRCDPISGHVSLYWYRQALGQGPEFLTYFNYEAQQDKSGLPNDRFSAERPEGSISTLTIQRTEQRDSAMYRCASSLFSGPTNTEAFFGQGTRLTVV.

The rearrangement uses TRBV5-4 and TRBJ2-1; 10 bases fit TRBD1. Germline CDR1 reads SGHNT; CDR2 reads YYREEE (reference sequence). The CDR3 consists of 17 residues. The junction had 8 bases not matched to a gene; V was cut back by 1 base and J by 4 bases. CDR3: CASSLWGGQGLYNEQFF. In nucleotides, the CDR3 is TGTGCCAGCAGCTTGTGGGGGGGACAGGGGTTGTACAATGAGCAGTTCTTC.

The genes are TRBV10-1 and TRBJ1-2; D ambiguous. Germline V gives CDR1 WNHNN, CDR2 SYGVQD (reference sequence). V was pared by 6 bases and J by 2 bases, with 13 bases between. The CDR3 is 14 residues long. CDR3 protein: CASSPQTFNYGYTF. In DNA, the CDR3 is TGCGCCAGCAGCCCCCAGACCTTCAACTATGGCTACACCTTC.

V gene TRBV19 combines with J gene TRBJ2-5; D perhaps matches TRBD2 (5 bases). Looked up from germline, CDR1 is LNHDA and CDR2 is SQIVND (reference sequence). The CDR3 has 13 residues. V was pared by 5 bases and J by 2 bases, with 9 bases between. In nucleotides, the CDR3 is TGTGCCAGTAGTCGCGGGCCTCAAGAGACCCAGTACTTC. It codes for CASSRGPQETQYF. The complete variable domain, with remaining parts taken from reference TRBV19 and TRBJ2-5, reads DGGITQSPKYLFRKEGQNVTLSCEQNLNHDAMYWYRQDPGQGLRLIYYSQIVNDFQKGDIAEGYSVSREKKESFPLTVTSAQKNPTAFYLCASSRGPQETQYFGPGTRLLVL.

This sequence joins TRBV28 and TRBJ2-7; no reliable D call. The germline V and J ends were trimmed by 2 bases and 3 bases, with 20 bases remaining between them. Germline V CDR1 and CDR2: MDHEN, SYDVKM. The CDR3 is 17 residues long. The CDR3 sequence is CASSLGSLTVARYEQYF. The DNA for the CDR3 is TGTGCCAGCAGTTTAGGATCGCTTACCGTGGCTCGCTACGAGCAGTACTTC. Based on the CDR3 plus reference TRBV28 and TRBJ2-7, the full variable domain is DVKVTQSSRYLVKRTGEKVFLECVQDMDHENMFWYRQDPGLGLRLIYFSYDVKMKEKGDIPEGYSVSREKKERFSLILESASTNQTSMYLCASSLGSLTVARYEQYFGPGTRLTVT.

The gene calls are TRBV6-5 and TRBJ2-1, with D maybe TRBD2 (6 bases). This CDR3 comprises 12 residues. Trimming pared 2 bases from V and 7 bases from J, leaving 6 bases between. CDR1 MNHEY and CDR2 SVGAGI come from the germline V gene. The CDR3 sequence is CASSYRGNEQFF. The CDR3 nucleotides read TGTGCCAGCAGTTACCGGGGGAATGAGCAGTTCTTC.